What follows are 32 T cell receptor beta chains derived from one specimen sequenced in a study of early T cells in non-severe SARS-CoV-2 infection. TCRdb processed the 5' RACE reads anew with MiXCR; each CDR3 protein has one entry. The sample holds roughly 34,000 distinct CDR3 sequences, less than 8% seen once. The sample in question was whole blood, obtained at baseline. The receptors originated from an adult who was a healthcare worker with PCR-confirmed SARS-CoV-2 infection or an uninfected control (not recorded which).

The genes are TRBV11-2 and TRBJ2-1, with 11 bases that match TRBD2. Germline V gives CDR1 SGHAT, CDR2 FQNNGV. The J segment lost 9 bases and the V segment lost 5 bases, leaving 9 bases of the junction unmatched. This CDR3 is built from 15 residues. This CDR3 is CASSLAGGPFGEQFF. For the CDR3, the DNA is TGTGCCAGCAGCCTAGCGGGAGGTCCTTTCGGTGAGCAGTTCTTC. Filled out from reference TRBV11-2 and TRBJ2-1, the complete variable domain reads EAGVAQSPRYKIIEKRQSVAFWCNPISGHATLYWYQQILGQGPKLLIQFQNNGVVDDSQLPKDRFSAERLKGVDSTLKIQPAKLEDSAVYLCASSLAGGPFGEQFFGPGTRLTVL.

Only a few counts were recorded for this clonotype. V and J are TRBV6-2 or TRBV6-3 and TRBJ2-1, with D hard to call. CDR3 size: 15 residues. Trimming left V 0 bases short and J 0 bases short, with 6 bases between. Germline CDR1 is MNHEY and CDR2 is SVGEGT. The CDR3 region has the DNA TGTGCCAGCAGTTACTCTCTGAGCTCCTACAATGAGCAGTTCTTC. This encodes CASSYSLSSYNEQFF.

The sample holds a few counts of this clonotype. The V gene is TRBV29-1, the J gene TRBJ1-2; TRBD1 is a possible D gene (6 bases). Germline lookup yields CDR1 SQVTM and CDR2 ANQGSEA. This CDR3 contains 11 residues. Trimming removed 3 bases from V and 6 bases from J, with 8 bases in between. CDR3 nucleotide sequence: TGCAGCGTTGACGCAGGGGATGGCTACACCTTC. Its translation is CSVDAGDGYTF.

This clonotype was recorded many times. V gene TRBV6-2 or TRBV6-3 combines with J gene TRBJ2-2, with D tentatively TRBD2 (5 bases). The V and J ends lost 5 bases and 6 bases respectively, with 19 bases between them. CDR3 length equals 16 residues. The V gene's germline CDR1 is MNHEY and CDR2 SVGEGT. The CDR3 DNA reads TGTGCCAGCAGTATCACTCGAGCGGAAGTATCCGGGGAGCTGTTTTTT. Its translation: CASSITRAEVSGELFF.

This chain joins TRBV18 and TRBJ2-7; a possible D gene is TRBD2 (7 bases). Germline V gene sequence: CDR1 KGHSH, CDR2 LQKENI. The CDR3 runs 16 residues. Trimming pared 2 bases from V and 4 bases from J, leaving 18 bases between. The CDR3 coding sequence is TGTGCCAGCTCACCAGTCAGCCGGGGGGCGCGGTACGAGCAGTACTTC. Amino acids: CASSPVSRGARYEQYF. The full variable domain, its missing parts supplied by reference TRBV18 and TRBJ2-7, is NAGVMQNPRHLVRRRGQEARLRCSPMKGHSHVYWYRQLPEEGLKFMVYLQKENIIDESGMPKERFSAEFPKEGPSILRIQQVVRGDSAAYFCASSPVSRGARYEQYFGPGTRLTVT.

This clonotype came up many times. The chain combines TRBV3-1 with TRBJ2-3, with D possibly being TRBD1 or TRBD2 (5 bases each). The V gene lost 4 bases and the J gene lost 0 bases, with 11 bases spanning the gap. This CDR3 comprises 15 residues. Germline V lookup: CDR1 LGHDT, CDR2 YNNKEL (reference sequence). In DNA, the CDR3 is TGTGCCAGCAGCCCTACACGGGACAGCACAGATACGCAGTATTTT. This codes for CASSPTRDSTDTQYF.

This clonotype has more than one count but fewer than ten. The chain uses TRBV4-1 and TRBJ2-7; 10 bases match TRBD2. V gave up 0 bases and J gave up 6 bases; unmatched junction bases: 11. CDR1 and CDR2 from the germline V gene are MGHRA and YSYEKL. There are 17 residues in the CDR3. The chain's CDR3 is CASSQEVASGSGGEQYF. CDR3 DNA sequence: TGCGCCAGCAGCCAAGAAGTCGCTAGCGGGAGTGGTGGCGAGCAGTACTTC.

This clonotype has ten or more counts. The J gene is TRBJ1-5, the V gene TRBV19; TRBD1 aligns across 7 bases. The CDR3 is made up of 17 amino acids. With V trimmed by 3 bases and J by 0 bases, 8 bases remained unmatched. Germline V gives CDR1 LNHDA, CDR2 SQIVND (reference sequence). CDR3 region: CASSIPSDRASNQPQHF. CDR3 bases: TGTGCCAGTAGTATTCCCTCCGACAGGGCTAGCAATCAGCCCCAGCATTTT.

Ten or more counts support this clonotype. The chain links TRBV4-1 to TRBJ2-1; perhaps TRBD2 as D (6 bases). V was trimmed by 6 bases and J by 5 bases, leaving 11 bases between them. The CDR3 totals 13 residues. Germline-derived CDR1 and CDR2 are MGHRA and YSYEKL. The CDR3 sequence: CASSDPGDNEQFF. The CDR3, as DNA: TGCGCCAGCAGTGACCCGGGGGACAATGAGCAGTTCTTC.

This clonotype was seen many times. The chain has TRBV6-5 and TRBJ2-1; no clear D gene. V lost 0 bases and J lost 5, with 11 bases in between. CDR3 length: 15 residues. Germline V gene sequence: CDR1 MNHEY, CDR2 SVGAGI. The CDR3 DNA follows: TGTGCCAGCAGTTACTCGAACCCGGTCCACAATGAGCAGTTCTTC. Translation: CASSYSNPVHNEQFF.

This clonotype was counted ten times or more. V gene TRBV11-2 combines with J gene TRBJ1-1; D gene ambiguous. The CDR3 has 11 amino acids. V lost 0 bases to trimming and J lost 10 bases, with 6 bases between them. Looked up from germline, CDR1 is SGHAT and CDR2 is FQNNGV. Here the CDR3 DNA reads TGTGCCAGCAGCTTAGATCGGACAGCTTTCTTT. This gives the protein CASSLDRTAFF.

This clonotype appeared many times. The gene calls are TRBV5-1 and TRBJ2-2, with TRBD2 matching over 8 bases. The junction had 2 bases not matched to a gene; V was cut back by 1 base and J by 3 bases. The CDR3 runs 15 residues. Looked up from germline, CDR1 is SGHRS and CDR2 is YFSETQ. The CDR3: CASSLIGGDTGELFF. For the CDR3, the DNA is TGCGCCAGCAGCTTGATCGGGGGGGACACCGGGGAGCTGTTTTTT.

This clonotype showed up many times. The genes are TRBV24-1 and TRBJ1-2; D gene unclear. The CDR3 has 12 amino acids. Trimming shortened V by 1 base and J by 12 bases, and 11 bases separated the two germline ends. Germline lookup yields CDR1 KGHDR and CDR2 SFDVKD. CDR3: CATSDLMGKHTF. The CDR3 DNA reads TGTGCCACCAGTGATTTAATGGGGAAACACACCTTC.

This clonotype has only a few counts. This chain links TRBV6-2 or TRBV6-3 with TRBJ2-1; 12 bases agree with TRBD2. Germline CDR1 and CDR2: MNHEY and SVGEGT. The CDR3 is made up of 16 amino acids. With 5 bases clipped from V and 2 bases from J, the junction kept 4 bases outside the gene matches. The CDR3 DNA reads TGTGCCAGCAGTCCGTGGACTAGCGGGGCCTACAATGAGCAGTTCTTC. Translation: CASSPWTSGAYNEQFF.

This clonotype was detected a few times. The junction and the germline gene differ at one end; a read error may be behind it. The chain is built from TRBV11-1 and TRBJ2-7, with 7 positions matching TRBD1. The CDR3 runs 13 residues. The germline CDR1 and CDR2 sequences are SGHAT and FQDESV (reference sequence). The CDR3 DNA reads TGTGCCAGCAGCGCTCGGGACAGCTACGGGCAGTACTTC. Its translation is CASSARDSYGQYF.

This clonotype was counted only a few times. This chain joins TRBV29-1 and TRBJ2-1; 12 positions match TRBD2. V shed 7 bases and J 10 bases; nucleotides not matched to a gene: 14. Germline loops: CDR1 SQVTM, CDR2 ANQGSEA. This CDR3 region has 15 residues. The CDR3 reads CSAGELAGGPREQFF. In nucleotides, the CDR3 is TGCAGCGCGGGAGAGCTAGCGGGAGGGCCGAGGGAGCAGTTCTTC.

The chain recombines TRBV7-9 with TRBJ2-7; 9 bases align to TRBD1. Germline V gene sequence: CDR1 SEHNR, CDR2 FQNEAQ (reference sequence). CDR3 length: 16 amino acids. The V and J ends lost 7 bases and 4 bases, in that order; junction bases with no gene match: 14. The CDR3 loop is CASTPSTGTGSYEQYF. DNA of the CDR3: TGTGCCAGCACCCCGTCAACCGGGACAGGGTCGTACGAGCAGTACTTC.

There are many counts of this clonotype. The chain combines TRBV10-2 with TRBJ1-2, with D tentatively TRBD1 (5 bases). This CDR3 is 11 amino acids long. Germline V lookup: CDR1 WSHSY, CDR2 SAAADI. With 11 bases removed from V and 8 bases from J, the gap between germline ends came to 15 bases. This CDR3 is CALNSGNGYTF. DNA for the CDR3: TGCGCCTTAAATTCAGGGAACGGCTACACCTTC.

The genes are TRBV11-2 and TRBJ2-4; D gene uncertain. V was clipped by 3 bases and J by 7 bases, with 13 bases between them. Germline V lookup: CDR1 SGHAT, CDR2 FQNNGV. The CDR3 contains 14 residues. The CDR3 protein is CASSFSSGLNIQYF. CDR3 coding DNA: TGTGCCAGCAGCTTTTCTAGTGGGTTGAACATTCAGTACTTC.

This clonotype was recorded many times. The V and J genes are TRBV3-1 and TRBJ1-4; possibly TRBD1 for D (6 bases). The CDR3 loop spans 15 amino acids. Trimming took off 4 bases at V and 6 bases at J, with 15 bases between the two ends. Germline assignment: CDR1 LGHDT and CDR2 YNNKEL (reference sequence). The CDR3 DNA sequence: TGTGCCAGCAGCCCCGTCGGGCAGGGGCATGAAAAACTGTTTTTT. Its translation is CASSPVGQGHEKLFF.

In its sample, this clonotype was seen many times. The CDR3 region has the DNA TGCAGTGCCACCCGGCGGGCAGCGGCGATGAACACTGAAGCTTTCTTT. The encoded protein is CSATRRAAAMNTEAFF. The chain carries TRBV20-1 and TRBJ1-1; no clear D. The germline V gene has CDR1 DFQATT and CDR2 SNEGSKA (reference sequence). Trimming cost V 6 bases and J 0 bases, with 20 bases left between them. CDR3 size: 16 residues.

V gene TRBV27 combines with J gene TRBJ2-2; no reliable D call. The V gene lost 1 base and the J gene lost 3 bases, with 0 bases spanning the gap. This CDR3 contains 12 residues. CDR1 is MNHEY, CDR2 SMNVEV, per germline (reference sequence). The CDR3 here is CASSLYTGELFF. The CDR3 DNA reads TGTGCCAGCAGTTTATACACCGGGGAGCTGTTTTTT.

This clonotype was counted at least ten times. The chain has TRBV4-1 and TRBJ2-1; 7 bases align to TRBD2. From germline, CDR1 is MGHRA and CDR2 YSYEKL. J lost 2 bases, V lost 4 bases, and 5 bases had no gene match. There are 15 residues in the CDR3. The DNA of the CDR3 is TGCGCCAGCAGCCGCAGCGGGGTGACCTACAATGAGCAGTTCTTC. This codes for CASSRSGVTYNEQFF.

V and J are TRBV10-3 and TRBJ2-3; D is unclear. Germline values: CDR1 ENHRY, CDR2 SYGVKD. Between the trimmed V and J ends, which lost 3 bases and 4 bases, there was a span of 14 bases. The CDR3 spans 15 residues. The CDR3 DNA reads TGTGCCATCAGTGACCCCTCTGATGTAGCAGATACGCAGTATTTT. Its translation is CAISDPSDVADTQYF.

The genes are TRBV11-2 and TRBJ1-2; D possibly corresponds to TRBD1 (5 bases). The CDR3 runs 13 residues. The ends were cut back, 2 bases at V and 8 bases at J, with 12 bases in the middle. Germline assignment: CDR1 SGHAT and CDR2 FQNNGV. The CDR3 loop is CASSLSGGSGYTF. Here the CDR3 DNA reads TGTGCCAGCAGCTTATCTGGGGGGTCCGGCTACACCTTC.

This clonotype appeared many times. V is TRBV7-9 and J is TRBJ2-5; no clear D. Germline CDR1 SEHNR, CDR2 FQNEAQ (reference sequence). V was pared by 1 base and J by 5 bases, with 14 bases between. The CDR3 has 15 residues. The CDR3 reads CASSLVPDRVETQYF. In DNA, the CDR3 is TGTGCCAGCAGCTTAGTGCCAGATCGCGTGGAGACCCAGTACTTC.

Only a few counts were recorded for this clonotype. The rearrangement joins TRBV10-1 to TRBJ1-1; D gene uncertain. This CDR3 is 15 amino acids long. Germline V gives CDR1 WNHNN, CDR2 SYGVQD (reference sequence). Trimming left V 8 bases short and J 0 bases short, with 16 bases between. The CDR3 loop reads CASGPGKNLNTEAFF. In DNA, the CDR3 is TGCGCCAGCGGACCCGGGAAAAACCTGAACACTGAAGCTTTCTTT.

This clonotype ranks as medium-sized. The chain couples TRBV28 to TRBJ2-1; D perhaps matches TRBD2 (6 bases). Trimming took off 5 bases at V and 15 bases at J, with 26 bases between the two ends. The CDR3 is 15 residues long. CDR1 and CDR2 from the germline V gene are MDHEN and SYDVKM. The CDR3 loop is CASSLVSSVKQGGFF. The CDR3 DNA sequence: TGTGCCAGCAGTCTCGTGTCTAGCGTAAAGCAGGGTGGGTTCTTC. Full variable domain (remainder filled in from reference TRBV28 and TRBJ2-1): DVKVTQSSRYLVKRTGEKVFLECVQDMDHENMFWYRQDPGLGLRLIYFSYDVKMKEKGDIPEGYSVSREKKERFSLILESASTNQTSMYLCASSLVSSVKQGGFFGPGTRLTVL.

This clonotype was counted only a few times. This chain uses TRBV27 with TRBJ2-2; D is possibly TRBD2 (5 bases). The CDR3 is 13 residues long. CDR1 is MNHEY and CDR2 is SMNVEV in the germline V gene (reference sequence). Trimming stripped 3 bases from V and 5 bases from J, with 7 bases between. In nucleotides, the CDR3 is TGTGCCAGCAGTTTCCGGGAAACCGGGGAGCTGTTTTTT. Its translation: CASSFRETGELFF.

This clonotype was seen many times. This rearrangement joins TRBV7-3 to TRBJ2-1; 7 bases map to TRBD2. CDR1 is SGHTA, CDR2 FQGTGA, per germline. Trimming cost V 2 bases and J 7 bases; bases outside gene matches: 2. The length of the CDR3 is 13 residues. Here the CDR3 DNA reads TGTGCCAGCAGCTTAGGGACTACGAATGAGCAGTTCTTC. Translated, it gives CASSLGTTNEQFF.

The sample holds a few counts of this clonotype. The V gene is TRBV11-3, the J gene TRBJ2-2, with 9 bases identical to TRBD2. V trimming: 0 bases; J trimming: 3 bases; junction bases outside the gene matches: 5. Germline CDR1 SGHNT, CDR2 YENEEA. The CDR3 covers 17 residues. The CDR3 DNA reads TGTGCCAGCAGCTTAGATACCACTAGCGGGTACACCGGGGAGCTGTTTTTT. It codes for CASSLDTTSGYTGELFF.

V and J are TRBV12-3 or TRBV12-4 and TRBJ2-2; 8 nucleotides agree with TRBD1. This CDR3 comprises 15 residues. V lost 5 bases to trimming and J lost 4 bases; unmatched junction nucleotides: 6. CDR3 sequence (DNA): TGTGCCAGCAGTATCGACAGGGGCATCACCGGGGAGCTGTTTTTT. Its translation is CASSIDRGITGELFF.